This TCR beta chain comes out of a study of shared clonotypes between healthy human individuals. The CDR3 totals 11 residues. CDR1 is MNHEY, CDR2 SMNVEV, per germline (reference sequence). V gave up 7 bases and J gave up 12 bases, with 15 bases separating them. The method was immunoSEQ multiplex PCR; TCRdb's version includes in-frame clones alone and lacks a portion of them. The data contain 600,000 to 750,000 clones, 80% to 95% of them singletons. Comments on this clone: Its antigen remains unidentified.

Whole-study results and caveats: Roughly 5% of naive CD4 clonotypes were common to a handful of donors. Against clonotypes common to all four donors, non-shared ones had lower generation probabilities. Owing to a small donor count, the genetic and exposure-history diversity represented was limited.

The source of this sequence is a man younger than 30 in good health. Some clones in this sample may be carry-over from other donors' samples. The V gene is TRBV27, the J gene TRBJ2-5; a weak D match, TRBD2 (5 bases). Input material: memory CD8+ T cells from PBMCs. Specified subset: CD45RO+ cells pooled with CCR7-negative TemRA cells. The CDR3 protein is CASTDAVGEYF. The CDR3 nucleotides are TGTGCCAGCACCGATGCGGTGGGAGAGTACTTC.